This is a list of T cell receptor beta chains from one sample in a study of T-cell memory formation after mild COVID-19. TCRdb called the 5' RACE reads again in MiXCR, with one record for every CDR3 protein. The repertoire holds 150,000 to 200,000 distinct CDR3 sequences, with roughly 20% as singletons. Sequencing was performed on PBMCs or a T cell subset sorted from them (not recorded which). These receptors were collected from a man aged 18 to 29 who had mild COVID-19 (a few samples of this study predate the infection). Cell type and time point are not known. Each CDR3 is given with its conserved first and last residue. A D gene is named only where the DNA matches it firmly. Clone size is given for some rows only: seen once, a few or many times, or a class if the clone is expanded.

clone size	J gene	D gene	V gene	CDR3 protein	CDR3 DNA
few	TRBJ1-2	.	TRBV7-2	CASSSRHPGGYTF	TGTGCCAGCAGCTCACGTCATCCCGGTGGCTACACCTTC
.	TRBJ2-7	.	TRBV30	CAWRSSYEQYF	TGTGCCTGGAGAAGCAGCTACGAGCAGTACTTC
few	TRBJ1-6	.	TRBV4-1	CASSRGAGDLNSYNSPLHF	TGCGCCAGCAGCCGCGGAGCAGGTGATCTAAACTCCTATAATTCACCCCTCCACTTT
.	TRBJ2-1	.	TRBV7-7	CASSFNLGGSNEQFF	TGTGCCAGCAGCTTTAATTTAGGGGGTTCAAATGAGCAGTTCTTC
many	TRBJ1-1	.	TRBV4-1	CASSLLGMNTEAFF	TGCGCCAGCAGCCTTCTAGGGATGAACACTGAAGCTTTCTTT
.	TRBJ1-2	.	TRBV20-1	CSGVTENGYTF	TGCAGTGGAGTGACAGAGAATGGCTACACCTTC
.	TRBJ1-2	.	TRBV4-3	CASSPRSNYGYTF	TGCGCCAGCAGCCCCCGGTCCAACTATGGCTACACCTTC
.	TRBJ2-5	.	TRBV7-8	CASSSGRAETQYF	TGTGCCAGCAGCTCCGGTAGGGCGGAGACCCAGTACTTC
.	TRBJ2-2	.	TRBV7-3	CASSFTEDTGELFF	TGTGCCAGCAGCTTTACAGAGGACACCGGGGAGCTGTTTTTT
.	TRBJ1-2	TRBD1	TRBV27	CASSSADREGGYTF	TGTGCCAGCAGTTCTGCGGACAGGGAAGGTGGCTACACCTTC
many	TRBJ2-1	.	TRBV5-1	CASSLGGIYNEQFF	TGCGCCAGCAGCTTGGGAGGGATCTACAATGAGCAGTTCTTC
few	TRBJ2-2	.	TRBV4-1	CASSRARGEDPRELFF	TGCGCCAGCAGCCGAGCAAGGGGGGAAGACCCCCGGGAGCTGTTTTTT
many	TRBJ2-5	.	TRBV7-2	CASSYRFGSETQYF	TGTGCCAGCAGCTACCGATTTGGGTCGGAGACCCAGTACTTC
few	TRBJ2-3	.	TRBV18	CASRTGADTQYF	TGTGCCAGCCGAACCGGGGCAGATACGCAGTATTTT
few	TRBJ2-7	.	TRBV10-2	CASQRVGYEQYF	TGCGCCAGCCAGCGGGTTGGCTACGAGCAGTACTTC
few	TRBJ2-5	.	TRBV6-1	CASSEAPREAQYF	TGTGCCAGCAGTGAAGCGCCTAGGGAGGCCCAGTACTTC
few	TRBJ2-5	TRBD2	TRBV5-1	CASSLARHSGGNEETQYF	TGCGCCAGCAGCTTGGCCAGGCATAGCGGGGGCAATGAAGAGACCCAGTACTTC
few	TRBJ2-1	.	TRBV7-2	CATGSFDEQFF	TGTGCCACAGGGTCTTTCGATGAGCAGTTCTTC
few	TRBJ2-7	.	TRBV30	CAWSTRAGEQYF	TGTGCCTGGAGTACCAGGGCGGGGGAGCAGTACTTC
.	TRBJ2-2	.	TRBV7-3	CASSLQALPNTGELFF	TGTGCCAGCAGCTTACAAGCGCTACCGAACACCGGGGAGCTGTTTTTT
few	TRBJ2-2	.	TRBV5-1	CASSRGHPNTGELFF	TGCGCCAGCAGCCGCGGACACCCGAACACCGGGGAGCTGTTTTTT
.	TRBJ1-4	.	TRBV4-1	CASSQARGSNEKLFF	TGCGCCAGCAGCCAGGCCCGAGGGTCAAATGAAAAACTGTTTTTT
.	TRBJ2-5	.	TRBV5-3	CARSLSREETQYF	TGTGCCAGAAGCTTGTCAAGGGAAGAGACCCAGTACTTC
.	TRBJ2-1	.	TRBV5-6	CASSLGEGREQFF	TGTGCCAGCAGCCTGGGTGAGGGGCGGGAGCAGTTCTTC
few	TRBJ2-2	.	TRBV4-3	CASSQDLLAFTGELFF	TGCGCCAGCAGCCAAGATCTGCTAGCTTTTACCGGGGAGCTGTTTTTT
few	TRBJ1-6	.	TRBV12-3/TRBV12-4	CASSLTGQSPLHF	TGTGCCAGCAGTCTAACAGGGCAATCACCCCTCCACTTT
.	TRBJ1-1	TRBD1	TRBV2	CASSKQGAGTEAFF	TGTGCCAGCAGCAAACAGGGGGCTGGGACTGAAGCTTTCTTT
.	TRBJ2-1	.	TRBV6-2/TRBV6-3	CASTPQGSGEQFF	TGTGCCAGCACCCCTCAGGGGAGTGGGGAGCAGTTCTTC
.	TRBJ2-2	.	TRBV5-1	CASRGAGGPGELFF	TGCGCCAGCAGGGGAGCCGGGGGACCCGGGGAGCTGTTTTTT
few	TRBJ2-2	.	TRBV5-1	CASSLDSNTGELFF	TGCGCCAGCAGCTTGGACTCGAACACCGGGGAGCTGTTTTTT
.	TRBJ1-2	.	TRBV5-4	CASSLVILQGRDGYTF	TGTGCCAGCAGCTTGGTTATTCTCCAGGGGCGGGATGGCTACACCTTC
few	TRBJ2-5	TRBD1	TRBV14	CASSQGGQGQETQYF	TGTGCCAGCAGCCAAGGAGGACAGGGACAAGAGACCCAGTACTTC
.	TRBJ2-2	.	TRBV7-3	CASSTGLGPGELFF	TGTGCCAGCAGCACGGGACTGGGGCCCGGGGAGCTGTTTTTT
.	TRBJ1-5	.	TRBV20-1	CSARDQTGQPQHF	TGCAGTGCTAGAGACCAAACAGGGCAGCCCCAGCATTTT
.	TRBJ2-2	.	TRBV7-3	CASSSQVTGELFF	TGTGCCAGCAGCTCGCAAGTGACCGGGGAGCTGTTTTTT
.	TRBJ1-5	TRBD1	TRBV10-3	CAISDFDRVGQPQHF	TGTGCCATCAGTGATTTTGACAGGGTGGGTCAGCCCCAGCATTTT
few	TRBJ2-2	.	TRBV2	CASSERGTGELFF	TGTGCCAGCAGTGAAAGGGGGACCGGGGAGCTGTTTTTT
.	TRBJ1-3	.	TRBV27	CASSVTYSGNTIYF	TGTGCCAGCAGTGTGACATACTCTGGAAACACCATATATTTT
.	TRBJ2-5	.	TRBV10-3	CAIRERGAVETQYF	TGTGCCATCCGCGAACGGGGGGCCGTGGAGACCCAGTACTTC
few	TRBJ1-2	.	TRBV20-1	CSAPLGRDYGYTF	TGCAGTGCCCCCCTGGGCAGGGACTATGGCTACACCTTC
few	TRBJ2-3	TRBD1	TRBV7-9	CASSFTGTVADTQYF	TGTGCCAGCAGCTTCACCGGGACAGTTGCAGATACGCAGTATTTT
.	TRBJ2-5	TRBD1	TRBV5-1	CASSPDRGLRPQYF	TGCGCCAGCAGCCCAGACAGGGGGCTAAGGCCCCAGTACTTC
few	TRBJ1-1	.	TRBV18	CASSPQSASDTEAFF	TGTGCCAGCTCACCACAGTCGGCCTCGGACACTGAAGCTTTCTTT
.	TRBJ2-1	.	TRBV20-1	CSARVGGSYNEQFF	TGCAGTGCTAGAGTAGGGGGGTCCTACAATGAGCAGTTCTTC
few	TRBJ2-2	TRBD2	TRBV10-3	CAISRTSGVNTGELFF	TGTGCCATCAGCCGGACTAGCGGGGTCAACACCGGGGAGCTGTTTTTT
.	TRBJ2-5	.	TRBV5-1	CASSDDTQETQYF	TGCGCCAGCAGCGACGACACACAAGAGACCCAGTACTTC
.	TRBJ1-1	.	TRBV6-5	CASGSFRKGGPEAFF	TGTGCCAGCGGGTCTTTTAGGAAAGGCGGCCCTGAAGCTTTCTTT
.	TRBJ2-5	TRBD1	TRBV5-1	CASSRDSRSQYF	TGCGCCAGCAGTCGGGACAGTAGGTCCCAGTACTTC
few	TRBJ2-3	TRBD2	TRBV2	CASSDERGTTDTQYF	TGTGCCAGCAGTGATGAGCGGGGGACCACAGATACGCAGTATTTT
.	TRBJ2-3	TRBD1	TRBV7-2	CASSSGTGVPDTQYF	TGTGCCAGCAGCTCCGGGACAGGGGTTCCAGATACGCAGTATTTT
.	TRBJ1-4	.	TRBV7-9	CASSLLGNTNEKLFF	TGTGCCAGCAGCTTATTAGGGAATACTAATGAAAAACTGTTTTTT
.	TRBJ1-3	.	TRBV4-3	CASSQRTAFYDSGNTIYF	TGCGCCAGCAGCCAACGGACAGCTTTCTATGATTCTGGAAACACCATATATTTT
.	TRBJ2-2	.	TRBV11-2	CASSLEGGQLFF	TGTGCCAGCAGCTTAGAGGGGGGCCAGCTGTTTTTT
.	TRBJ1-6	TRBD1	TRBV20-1	CSASRQGSYNSPLHF	TGCAGTGCTAGTCGACAGGGCTCCTATAATTCACCCCTCCACTTT
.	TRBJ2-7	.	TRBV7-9	CASSREELYEQYF	TGTGCCAGCAGCAGGGAGGAACTCTACGAGCAGTACTTC
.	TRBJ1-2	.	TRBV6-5	CASSYSTDNYGYTF	TGTGCCAGCAGTTACTCAACAGATAACTATGGCTACACCTTC
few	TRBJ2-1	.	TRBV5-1	CASSPVWGPSSYNEQFF	TGCGCCAGCAGCCCGGTTTGGGGGCCCAGCTCCTACAATGAGCAGTTCTTC